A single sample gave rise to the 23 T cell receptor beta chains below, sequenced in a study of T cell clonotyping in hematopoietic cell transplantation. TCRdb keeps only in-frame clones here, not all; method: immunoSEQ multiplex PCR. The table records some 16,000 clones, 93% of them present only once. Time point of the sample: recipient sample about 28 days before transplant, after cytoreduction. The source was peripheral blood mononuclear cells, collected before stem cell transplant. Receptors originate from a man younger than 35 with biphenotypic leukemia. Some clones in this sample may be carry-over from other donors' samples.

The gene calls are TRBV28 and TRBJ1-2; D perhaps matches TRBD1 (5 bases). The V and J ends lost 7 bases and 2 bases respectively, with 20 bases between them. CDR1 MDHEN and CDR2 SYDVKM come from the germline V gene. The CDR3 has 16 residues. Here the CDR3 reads CASTERGGPNNYGYTF. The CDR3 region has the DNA TGTGCCAGCACCGAACGGGGGGGTCCAAACAACTATGGCTACACCTTC.

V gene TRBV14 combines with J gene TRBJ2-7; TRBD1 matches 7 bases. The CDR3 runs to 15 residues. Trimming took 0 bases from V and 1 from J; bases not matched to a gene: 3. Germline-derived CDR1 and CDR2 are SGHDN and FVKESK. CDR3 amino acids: CASSQESGGSYEQYF. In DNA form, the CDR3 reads TGTGCCAGCAGCCAAGAGTCAGGGGGTTCCTACGAGCAGTACTTC.

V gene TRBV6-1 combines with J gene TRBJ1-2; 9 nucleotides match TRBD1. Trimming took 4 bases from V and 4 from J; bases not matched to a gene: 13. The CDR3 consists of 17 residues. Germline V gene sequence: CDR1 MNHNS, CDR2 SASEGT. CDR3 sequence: CASSVDIRDRVPYGYTF. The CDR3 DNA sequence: TGTGCCAGCAGTGTCGACATCCGGGACAGGGTCCCCTATGGCTACACCTTC.

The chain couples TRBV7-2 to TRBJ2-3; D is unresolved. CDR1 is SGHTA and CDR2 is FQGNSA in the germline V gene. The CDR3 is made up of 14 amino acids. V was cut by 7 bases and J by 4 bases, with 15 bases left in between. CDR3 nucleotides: TGTGCCAGCATCAAGTCGGAAGGCCCAGATACGCAGTATTTT. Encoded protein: CASIKSEGPDTQYF.

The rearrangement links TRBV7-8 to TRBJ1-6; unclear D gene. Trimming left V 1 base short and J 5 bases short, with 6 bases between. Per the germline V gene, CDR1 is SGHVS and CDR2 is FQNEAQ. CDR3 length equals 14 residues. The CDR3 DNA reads TGTGCCAGCAGCTTAGTTGGCAATAATTCACCCCTCCACTTT. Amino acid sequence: CASSLVGNNSPLHF. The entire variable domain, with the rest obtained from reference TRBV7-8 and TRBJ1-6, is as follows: GAGVSQSPRYKVAKRGQDVALRCDPISGHVSLFWYQQALGQGPEFLTYFQNEAQLDKSGLPSDRFFAERPEGSVSTLKIQRTQQEDSAVYLCASSLVGNNSPLHFGNGTRLTVT.

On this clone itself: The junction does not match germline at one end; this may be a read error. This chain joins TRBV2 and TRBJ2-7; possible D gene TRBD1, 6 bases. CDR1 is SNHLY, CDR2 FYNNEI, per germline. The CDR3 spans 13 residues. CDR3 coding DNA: TGTGCCAGCAGTGAAGCAAGGGGAAGACAGGCGTTGTTC. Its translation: CASSEARGRQALF.

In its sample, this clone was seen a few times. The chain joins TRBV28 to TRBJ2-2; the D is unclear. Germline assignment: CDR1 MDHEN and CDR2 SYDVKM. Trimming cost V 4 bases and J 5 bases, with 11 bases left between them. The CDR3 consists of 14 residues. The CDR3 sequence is CASSSPSATGELFF. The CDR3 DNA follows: TGTGCCAGCAGTTCCCCGTCGGCAACCGGGGAGCTGTTTTTT. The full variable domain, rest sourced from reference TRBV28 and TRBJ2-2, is DVKVTQSSRYLVKRTGEKVFLECVQDMDHENMFWYRQDPGLGLRLIYFSYDVKMKEKGDIPEGYSVSREKKERFSLILESASTNQTSMYLCASSSPSATGELFFGEGSRLTVL.

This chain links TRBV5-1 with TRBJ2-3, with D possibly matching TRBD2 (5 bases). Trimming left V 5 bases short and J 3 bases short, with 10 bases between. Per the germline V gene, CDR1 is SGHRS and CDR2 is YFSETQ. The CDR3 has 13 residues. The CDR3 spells CASRGGSTDTQYF. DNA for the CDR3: TGCGCCAGCAGGGGCGGGTCTACAGATACGCAGTATTTT.

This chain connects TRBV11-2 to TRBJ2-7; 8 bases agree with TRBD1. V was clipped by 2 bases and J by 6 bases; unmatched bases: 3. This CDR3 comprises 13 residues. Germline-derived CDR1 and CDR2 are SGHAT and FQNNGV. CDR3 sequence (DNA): TGTGCCAGCAGCTTACAGGGGGCGTCCGAGCAGTACTTC. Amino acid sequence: CASSLQGASEQYF.

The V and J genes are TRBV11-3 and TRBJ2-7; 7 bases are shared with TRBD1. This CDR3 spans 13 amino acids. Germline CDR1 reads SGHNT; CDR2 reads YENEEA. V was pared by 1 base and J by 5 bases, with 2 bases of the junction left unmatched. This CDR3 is CASSLGQGDEQYF. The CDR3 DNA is TGTGCCAGCAGCTTAGGACAGGGCGACGAGCAGTACTTC.

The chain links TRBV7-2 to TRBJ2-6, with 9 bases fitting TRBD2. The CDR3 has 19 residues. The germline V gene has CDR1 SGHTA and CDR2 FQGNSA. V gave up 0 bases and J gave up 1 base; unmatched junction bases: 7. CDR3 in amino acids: CASSLARGGGLSGANVLTF. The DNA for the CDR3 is TGTGCCAGCAGCTTAGCGCGGGGGGGCGGGCTTTCTGGGGCCAACGTCCTGACTTTC.

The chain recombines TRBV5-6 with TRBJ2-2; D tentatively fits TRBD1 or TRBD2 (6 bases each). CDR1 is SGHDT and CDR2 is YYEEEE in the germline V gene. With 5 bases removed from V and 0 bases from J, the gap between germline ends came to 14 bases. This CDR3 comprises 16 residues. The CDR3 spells CASRYWGAPNTGELFF. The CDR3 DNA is TGTGCCAGCAGATACTGGGGGGCTCCGAACACCGGGGAGCTGTTTTTT.

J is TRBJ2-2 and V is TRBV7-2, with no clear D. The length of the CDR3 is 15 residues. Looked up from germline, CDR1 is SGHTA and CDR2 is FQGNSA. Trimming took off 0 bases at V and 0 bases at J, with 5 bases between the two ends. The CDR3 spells CASSLARTNTGELFF. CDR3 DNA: TGTGCCAGCAGCTTAGCCAGAACGAACACCGGGGAGCTGTTTTTT.

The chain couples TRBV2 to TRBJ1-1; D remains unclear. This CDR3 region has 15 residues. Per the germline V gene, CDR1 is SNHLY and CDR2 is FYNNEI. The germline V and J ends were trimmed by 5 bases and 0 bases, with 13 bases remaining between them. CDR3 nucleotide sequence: TGTGCCAGCAGTCTTCAGAATCTAATGAACACTGAAGCTTTCTTT. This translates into CASSLQNLMNTEAFF. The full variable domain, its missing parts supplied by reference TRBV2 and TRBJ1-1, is EPEVTQTPSHQVTQMGQEVILRCVPISNHLYFYWYRQILGQKVEFLVSFYNNEISEKSEIFDDQFSVERPDGSNFTLKIRSTKLEDSAMYFCASSLQNLMNTEAFFGQGTRLTVV.

Here the CDR3 reads CASSPMRGRGETQYF. The DNA of the CDR3 is TGCGCCAGCAGCCCTATGAGGGGGAGAGGAGAGACCCAGTACTTC. This sequence joins TRBV4-3 and TRBJ2-5; the D gene is possibly TRBD1 (6 bases). Germline-derived CDR1 and CDR2 are LGHNA and YSLEER. The CDR3 is made up of 15 amino acids. V was pared by 4 bases and J by 4 bases, with 16 bases between.

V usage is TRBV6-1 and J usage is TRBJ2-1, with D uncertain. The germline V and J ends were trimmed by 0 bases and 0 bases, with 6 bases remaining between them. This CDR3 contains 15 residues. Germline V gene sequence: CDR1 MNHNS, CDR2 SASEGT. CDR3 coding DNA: TGTGCCAGCAGTGAAGCCCATGGCTCCTACAATGAGCAGTTCTTC. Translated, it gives CASSEAHGSYNEQFF.

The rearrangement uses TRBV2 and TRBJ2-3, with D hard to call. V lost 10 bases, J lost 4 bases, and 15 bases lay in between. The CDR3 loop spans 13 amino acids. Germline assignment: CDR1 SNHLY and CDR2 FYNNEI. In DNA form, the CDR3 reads TGTGCCACCCTTTTGATTATGGCAGATACGCAGTATTTT. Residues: CATLLIMADTQYF.

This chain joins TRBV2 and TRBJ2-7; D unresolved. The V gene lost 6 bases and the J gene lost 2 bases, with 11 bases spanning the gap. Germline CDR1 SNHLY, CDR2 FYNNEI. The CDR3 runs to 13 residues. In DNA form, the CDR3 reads TGTGCCAGCAGAAGTGGGCAGGCCTACGAGCAGTACTTC. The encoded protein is CASRSGQAYEQYF.

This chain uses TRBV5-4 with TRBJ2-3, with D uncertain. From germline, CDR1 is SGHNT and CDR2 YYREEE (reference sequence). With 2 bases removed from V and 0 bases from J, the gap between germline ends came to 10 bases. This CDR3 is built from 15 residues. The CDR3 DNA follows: TGTGCCAGCAGCTTCGGGTTGACTAGCACAGATACGCAGTATTTT. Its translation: CASSFGLTSTDTQYF.

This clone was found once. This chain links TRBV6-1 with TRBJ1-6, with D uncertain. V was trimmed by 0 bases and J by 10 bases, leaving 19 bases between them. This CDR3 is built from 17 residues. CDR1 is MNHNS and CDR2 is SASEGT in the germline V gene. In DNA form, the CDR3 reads TGTGCCAGCAGTGAAGCGCTTCCACCCGGGTTTGGCTCACCCCTCCACTTT. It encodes CASSEALPPGFGSPLHF.

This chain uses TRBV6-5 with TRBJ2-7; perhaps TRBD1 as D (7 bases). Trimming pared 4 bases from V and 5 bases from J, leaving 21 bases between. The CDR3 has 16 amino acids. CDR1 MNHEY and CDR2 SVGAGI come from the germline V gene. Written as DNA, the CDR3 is TGTGCCAGCAGTTTCCTTCCCGGGCCAGGGGGGCACGAGCAGTACTTC. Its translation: CASSFLPGPGGHEQYF.

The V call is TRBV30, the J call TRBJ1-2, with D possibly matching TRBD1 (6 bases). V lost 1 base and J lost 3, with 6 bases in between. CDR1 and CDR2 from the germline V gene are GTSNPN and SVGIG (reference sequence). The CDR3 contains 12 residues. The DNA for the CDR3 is TGTGCCTGGAGTGGGACAGACTATGGCTACACCTTC. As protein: CAWSGTDYGYTF.

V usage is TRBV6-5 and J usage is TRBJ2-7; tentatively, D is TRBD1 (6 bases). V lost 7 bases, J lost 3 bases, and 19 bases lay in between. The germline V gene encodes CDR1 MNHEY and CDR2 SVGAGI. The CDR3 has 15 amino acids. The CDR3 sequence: CASNTAGEGVYEQYF. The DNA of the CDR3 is TGTGCCAGCAATACGGCCGGAGAGGGGGTCTACGAGCAGTACTTC.